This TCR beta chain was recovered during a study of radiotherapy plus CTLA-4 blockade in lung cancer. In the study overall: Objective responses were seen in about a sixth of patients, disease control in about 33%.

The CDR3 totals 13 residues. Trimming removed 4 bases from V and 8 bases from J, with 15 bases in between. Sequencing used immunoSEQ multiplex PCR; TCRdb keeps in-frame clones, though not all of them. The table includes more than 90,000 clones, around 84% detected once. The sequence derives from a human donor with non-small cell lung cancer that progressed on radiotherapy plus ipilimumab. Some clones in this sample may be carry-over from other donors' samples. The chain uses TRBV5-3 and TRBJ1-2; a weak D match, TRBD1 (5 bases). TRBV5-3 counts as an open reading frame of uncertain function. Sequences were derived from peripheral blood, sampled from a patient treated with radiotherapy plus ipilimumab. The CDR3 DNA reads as TGTGCCAGAAGCACCCGTAGACAGTCGGGCTACACCTTC. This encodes CARSTRRQSGYTF.